One sample yielded the 31 T cell receptor beta chains listed below, sequenced in a study of T cell responses to AZD1222 COVID-19 vaccine. The protocol was immunoSEQ multiplex PCR, while the TCRdb copy is restricted to in-frame clones and leaves out a portion. The table has about 150,000 clones, around nine tenths seen once; the top ten hold 6.9%. The sample consisted of peripheral blood, taken after recovery from COVID-19. All receptors derive from an adult who had recovered from COVID-19.

V and J are TRBV5-1 and TRBJ2-7; a possible D gene is TRBD2 (6 bases). Germline assignment: CDR1 SGHRS and CDR2 YFSETQ. Trimming pared 0 bases from V and 6 bases from J, leaving 7 bases between. This CDR3 spans 12 amino acids. DNA for the CDR3: TGCGCCAGCAGCTTGGGTAGCGGCGAGCAGTACTTC. It translates to CASSLGSGEQYF.

The chain combines TRBV28 with TRBJ1-6; D perhaps matches TRBD1 (6 bases). The CDR3 extends over 14 amino acids. CDR1 MDHEN and CDR2 SYDVKM come from the germline V gene. V gave up 6 bases and J gave up 9 bases, with 15 bases separating them. Written as DNA, the CDR3 is TGTGCCAGCAGCCCACAGGGAGTTTTTTCACCCCTCCACTTT. This gives the protein CASSPQGVFSPLHF.

The chain carries TRBV11-3 and TRBJ2-1, with TRBD2 matching over 8 bases. CDR1 SGHNT and CDR2 YENEEA come from the germline V gene. V was clipped by 1 base and J by 5 bases; unmatched bases: 13. This CDR3 has 18 residues. CDR3 in amino acids: CASSLVSRKVAGHNEQFF. In DNA form, the CDR3 reads TGTGCCAGCAGCTTAGTTTCCCGGAAAGTAGCGGGACACAATGAGCAGTTCTTC. Full variable domain (outside the CDR3, taken from reference TRBV11-3 and TRBJ2-1): EAGVVQSPRYKIIEKKQPVAFWCNPISGHNTLYWYLQNLGQGPELLIRYENEEAVDDSQLPKDRFSAERLKGVDSTLKIQPAELGDSAVYLCASSLVSRKVAGHNEQFFGPGTRLTVL.

This chain uses TRBV10-1 with TRBJ1-4; D is unclear. Per the germline V gene, CDR1 is WNHNN and CDR2 is SYGVQD (reference sequence). The CDR3 extends over 14 amino acids. Trimming removed 4 bases at V and 12 bases at J, with 18 bases between. CDR3 nucleotide sequence: TGCGCCAGCAGTGGCGCCCTCCGAAAGAATGAACTGTTTTTT. Residues: CASSGALRKNELFF.

The rearrangement uses TRBV19 and TRBJ2-2, with TRBD1 identical over 10 bases. Germline lookup yields CDR1 LNHDA and CDR2 SQIVND (reference sequence). V lost 5 bases and J lost 6; bases outside the gene matches: 12. There are 17 residues in the CDR3. CDR3 loop: CASSLSRQGAPAGELFF. CDR3 bases: TGTGCCAGTAGTCTTTCCCGACAGGGGGCGCCCGCCGGGGAGCTGTTTTTT.

The V gene is TRBV7-9, the J gene TRBJ2-1; D ambiguous. With 3 bases removed from V and 6 bases from J, the gap between germline ends came to 9 bases. CDR1 and CDR2 (germline): SEHNR, FQNEAQ (reference sequence). CDR3 length: 13 residues. The CDR3 reads CASSFFHSNEQFF. CDR3 in DNA: TGTGCCAGCAGCTTTTTTCACAGCAATGAGCAGTTCTTC.

V gene TRBV2 combines with J gene TRBJ2-1; 9 bases map to TRBD2. This CDR3 is 14 amino acids long. The junction had 7 bases not matched to a gene; V was cut back by 4 bases and J by 9 bases. CDR1 is SNHLY, CDR2 FYNNEI, per germline. The CDR3 loop reads CASSVGGRVIEQFF. DNA of the CDR3: TGTGCCAGCAGTGTGGGCGGGAGGGTCATTGAGCAGTTCTTC.

The genes are TRBV5-1 and TRBJ1-2, with TRBD1 matching 7 bases. V was clipped by 2 bases and J by 7 bases; unmatched bases: 5. The CDR3 consists of 13 residues. Germline CDR1 and CDR2: SGHRS and YFSETQ. The CDR3 bases are TGCGCCAGCAGCTTAACGACAGGGATTGGCTACACCTTC. Translated, it gives CASSLTTGIGYTF.

This chain joins TRBV7-9 and TRBJ2-1; D unresolved. Between the trimmed V and J ends, which lost 5 bases and 10 bases, there was a span of 15 bases. The length of the CDR3 is 13 residues. Germline V gene data show CDR1 as SEHNR and CDR2 as FQNEAQ (reference sequence). In nucleotides, the CDR3 is TGTGCCAGCAGCGATCGCCTTATTGGGGAGCAGTTCTTC. It codes for CASSDRLIGEQFF.

The V gene is TRBV6-5, the J gene TRBJ1-2; TRBD1 is a possible D gene (5 bases). Per the germline V gene, CDR1 is MNHEY and CDR2 is SVGAGI. The CDR3 sequence is 14 residues long. Trimming removed 7 bases from V and 1 base from J, with 13 bases in between. The CDR3 DNA follows: TGTGCCAGCACCCCGACAGAAGTTAACTATGGCTACACCTTC. Protein product: CASTPTEVNYGYTF.

This clone has a single count. The J gene is TRBJ2-7, the V gene TRBV3-1 (or the pseudogene TRBV3-2); D possibly corresponds to TRBD2 (5 bases). The CDR3 is made up of 14 amino acids. Germline loops: CDR1 LGHDT, CDR2 YNNKEL (reference sequence). V shed 1 base and J shed 1 base, with 8 bases lying between them. The CDR3 reads CASSQGPGSYEQYF. The CDR3 coding sequence is TGTGCCAGCAGCCAAGGCCCGGGGTCCTACGAGCAGTACTTC.

The V and J genes are TRBV19 and TRBJ1-4; D perhaps matches TRBD1 (5 bases). This CDR3 has 13 amino acids. The ends were cut back, 8 bases at V and 4 bases at J, with 11 bases in the middle. CDR1 is LNHDA and CDR2 is SQIVND in the germline V gene (reference sequence). CDR3 bases: TGTGCCAGTTCCTGGGACTTTAATGAAAAACTGTTTTTT. Translation gives CASSWDFNEKLFF.

The genes are TRBV9 and TRBJ1-5; D is perhaps TRBD1 (6 bases). Germline V gene data show CDR1 as SGDLS and CDR2 as YYNGEE. Trimming stripped 0 bases from V and 7 bases from J, with 14 bases between. This CDR3 has 15 amino acids. The CDR3 coding sequence is TGTGCCAGCAGCGTAGAAGCAGGGGTCAGGCAGCCCCAGCATTTT. Translating gives CASSVEAGVRQPQHF.

The chain links TRBV5-1 to TRBJ1-1; D ambiguous. CDR3 length: 16 residues. V was trimmed by 0 bases and J by 0 bases, leaving 12 bases between them. Germline V CDR1 and CDR2: SGHRS, YFSETQ. The CDR3 reads CASSLEPSLMNTEAFF. CDR3 bases: TGCGCCAGCAGCTTGGAGCCGAGTCTTATGAACACTGAAGCTTTCTTT.

This clone was picked up one time. The chain joins TRBV27 to TRBJ2-7; 7 positions agree with TRBD1. CDR3 size: 13 residues. The trim removed 3 bases at V and 5 bases at J, leaving 4 bases unmatched. Germline CDR1 and CDR2: MNHEY and SMNVEV (reference sequence). The DNA for the CDR3 is TGTGCCAGCAGTTTCCTTGACAGGGACGAGCAGTACTTC. It yields the protein CASSFLDRDEQYF.

The rearrangement uses TRBV7-2 and TRBJ1-2, with D perhaps TRBD1 (6 bases). CDR1 is SGHTA and CDR2 is FQGNSA in the germline V gene. The length of the CDR3 is 13 residues. The V end was cut by 4 bases, the J end by 6 bases, with 12 bases between. The CDR3 DNA reads TGTGCCAGCAGCTCGGACAGAAGGAATGGCTACACCTTC. Amino acid sequence: CASSSDRRNGYTF.

The CDR3 here is CASQTGTGLYEQYF. CDR3 sequence (DNA): TGTGCCAGCCAAACCGGGACAGGGCTTTACGAGCAGTACTTC. V and J are TRBV28 and TRBJ2-7; TRBD1 agrees at 9 bases. With V trimmed by 8 bases and J by 4 bases, 9 bases remained unmatched. The CDR3 consists of 14 residues. The germline V gene encodes CDR1 MDHEN and CDR2 SYDVKM.

The chain recombines TRBV11-3 with TRBJ2-2, with D perhaps TRBD1 (6 bases). The CDR3 is 20 residues long. Germline CDR1 and CDR2: SGHNT and YENEEA. V was cut by 3 bases and J by 1 base, with 24 bases left in between. The CDR3 sequence is CASSFHEGFLGAKNTGELFF. CDR3 sequence (DNA): TGTGCCAGCAGCTTCCACGAGGGCTTTTTGGGGGCTAAGAACACCGGGGAGCTGTTTTTT.

V is TRBV9 and J is TRBJ2-5; 9 bases agree with TRBD2. This CDR3 has 16 amino acids. The germline V gene has CDR1 SGDLS and CDR2 YYNGEE. Unmatched junction bases numbered 10, after V lost 6 bases and J lost 1 base. The CDR3 here is CASTLGPAGGQETQYF. CDR3 in DNA: TGTGCCAGCACCCTAGGCCCAGCGGGAGGCCAAGAGACCCAGTACTTC.

This clone was seen a handful of times. V usage is TRBV18 and J usage is TRBJ2-4; D could derive from TRBD1 or TRBD2 (6 bases each). This CDR3 is 15 amino acids long. Germline loops: CDR1 KGHSH, CDR2 LQKENI. Deletions cut 0 bases from V and 8 bases from J, with 14 bases between. For the CDR3, the DNA is TGTGCCAGCTCACCACCGGGGGGCACGGTACACATTCAGTACTTC. Residues: CASSPPGGTVHIQYF.

J is TRBJ2-7 and V is TRBV11-2, with TRBD1 as a possible D gene (5 bases). CDR3 size: 14 residues. The V end was cut by 1 base, the J end by 2 bases, with 9 bases between. The germline CDR1 and CDR2 sequences are SGHAT and FQNNGV. CDR3 coding DNA: TGTGCCAGCAGCTTAGCGACAGCTACCTACGAGCAGTACTTC. This codes for CASSLATATYEQYF.

The V call is TRBV7-2, the J call TRBJ1-6, with D hard to call. The germline V gene encodes CDR1 SGHTA and CDR2 FQGNSA. V was shortened by 5 bases and J by 7 bases, with 6 bases between the two germline ends. The CDR3 is 12 residues long. The CDR3 protein is CASSPPNSPLHF. CDR3 DNA: TGTGCCAGCAGCCCACCGAATTCACCCCTCCACTTT.

The chain is built from TRBV19 and TRBJ2-4; possibly TRBD1 or TRBD2 for D (5 bases each). The germline V gene encodes CDR1 LNHDA and CDR2 SQIVND (reference sequence). Deletions cut 9 bases from V and 4 bases from J, with 13 bases between. The CDR3 is made up of 13 amino acids. CDR3 sequence (DNA): TGTGCCAGCAGGGATGGGGGAAAAAACATTCAGTACTTC. Translating it yields CASRDGGKNIQYF. Full variable domain (missing parts from reference TRBV19 and TRBJ2-4): DGGITQSPKYLFRKEGQNVTLSCEQNLNHDAMYWYRQDPGQGLRLIYYSQIVNDFQKGDIAEGYSVSREKKESFPLTVTSAQKNPTAFYLCASRDGGKNIQYFGAGTRLSVL.

The V call is TRBV9, the J call TRBJ2-3; unclear D gene. This CDR3 contains 13 residues. CDR1 SGDLS and CDR2 YYNGEE come from the germline V gene. Trimming took off 4 bases at V and 2 bases at J, with 8 bases between the two ends. Here the CDR3 reads CASSPQVTDTQYF. The CDR3 DNA is TGTGCCAGCAGCCCTCAGGTCACAGATACGCAGTATTTT.

This clone was observed a handful of times. The V and J genes are TRBV10-3 and TRBJ2-2, with D unresolved. V lost 5 bases and J lost 5, with 6 bases in between. The CDR3 length is 12 residues. Germline V gives CDR1 ENHRY, CDR2 SYGVKD. The DNA for the CDR3 is TGTGCCATCAGTCCCAGTACCGGGGAGCTGTTTTTT. Its protein is CAISPSTGELFF.

The V and J genes are TRBV18 and TRBJ1-5; D perhaps matches TRBD1 (5 bases). V lost 5 bases, J lost 0 bases, and 11 bases lay in between. The CDR3 is 15 amino acids. Germline CDR1 and CDR2: KGHSH and LQKENI. In nucleotides, the CDR3 is TGTGCCAGCTCAGCGGGGACGGATAGCAATCAGCCCCAGCATTTT. Its translation: CASSAGTDSNQPQHF.

V and J are TRBV7-8 and TRBJ1-3, with no clear D. CDR1 is SGHVS, CDR2 FQNEAQ, per germline. CDR3 size: 17 residues. Trimming removed 1 base at V and 0 bases at J, with 13 bases between. CDR3 coding DNA: TGTGCCAGCAGCTTAGTGAATGGGGTGAGCTCTGGAAACACCATATATTTT. It is translated as CASSLVNGVSSGNTIYF.

The V call is TRBV28, the J call TRBJ1-1; D uncertain. CDR3 size: 13 residues. With 2 bases removed from V and 3 bases from J, the gap between germline ends came to 7 bases. Looked up from germline, CDR1 is MDHEN and CDR2 is SYDVKM. Here the CDR3 DNA reads TGTGCCAGCAGTTTAGTGGGATACACTGAAGCTTTCTTT. It codes for CASSLVGYTEAFF.

The rearrangement joins TRBV7-9 to TRBJ2-7; the D gene is possibly TRBD2 (6 bases). Germline V gene lookup returns CDR1 SEHNR and CDR2 FQNEAQ (reference sequence). Trimming left V 5 bases short and J 2 bases short, with 19 bases between. This CDR3 has 16 residues. The DNA of the CDR3 is TGTGCCAGCAGCCTAGGTCCCGGGGGAAGGCCCTACGAGCAGTACTTC. Its protein is CASSLGPGGRPYEQYF.

The chain carries TRBV20-1 and TRBJ2-2; maybe TRBD1 (6 bases). CDR1 and CDR2 from the germline V gene are DFQATT and SNEGSKA (reference sequence). Trimming took 4 bases from V and 8 from J, leaving 8 bases between them. The CDR3 has 11 residues. The CDR3 DNA sequence: TGCAGTGCTACCGGACAGGGGGAGCTGTTTTTT. Amino acids: CSATGQGELFF.

This sequence joins TRBV10-3 and TRBJ2-7; D tentatively fits TRBD1 or TRBD2 (5 bases each). The germline CDR1 and CDR2 sequences are ENHRY and SYGVKD. Trimming removed 8 bases at V and 2 bases at J, with 13 bases between. This CDR3 comprises 13 residues. This CDR3 reads CAIGGDGTYEQYF. CDR3 nucleotide sequence: TGTGCCATCGGGGGAGACGGCACCTACGAGCAGTACTTC.